This T cell receptor (beta chain) was sequenced for a study of CD8 T cells in Susac syndrome. Random-hexamer reverse transcription was applied to about 0.5 to 1 ug RNA. Amplification of TCR beta CDR3 was carried out by immunoSEQ multiplex PCR, which covered 54 Vbeta and 13 Jbeta segments. From the immunoSEQ multiplex PCR reads, TCRdb called clonotypes with MiXCR, one entry per CDR3 protein. The table lists almost 450,000 distinct CDR3 sequences, around 85% of them singletons. Sequencing of TCR beta was undertaken in CD8+ and CD4+ T cells derived from blood. Both CD4+ and CD8+ T cells were negatively isolated, and TEMRA cells underwent FACS enrichment. Trimming left V 8 bases short and J 4 bases short, with 12 bases between. Germline lookup yields CDR1 LGHNA and CDR2 YNFKEQ. This CDR3 spans 12 amino acids.

The V call is TRBV4-2, the J call TRBJ2-7, with D possibly matching TRBD1 (6 bases). The receptor comes from a human donor with multiple sclerosis. The sample taken for sequencing was CD8+ T cells from PBMCs. CDR3 DNA: TGTGCCAGCGGAACAGGGTTTTACGAGCAGTACTTC. This gives the protein CASGTGFYEQYF.